Listed here are 8 T cell receptor beta chains from one sample, sequenced in a study of beta chain features in type 1 diabetes. Of the isolated RNA, all was reverse transcribed, and so the sequenced material was expressed TCRB transcripts. Assay: immunoSEQ multiplex PCR; the TCRdb copy retains only in-frame clones and omits some. The profile shows about 900,000 clones, about 17% of them singletons. Sequencing was performed on naive CD4+ T cells from blood. The source of these receptors is a woman aged 18-29 years in good health.

This clone was counted only a few times. This sequence joins TRBV10-3 and TRBJ2-3; D is unresolved. The V and J ends lost 7 bases and 2 bases respectively, with 4 bases between them. Germline lookup yields CDR1 ENHRY and CDR2 SYGVKD. The CDR3 length is 11 residues. CDR3 amino acids: CAIKDTDTQYF. The DNA of the CDR3 is TGTGCCATCAAGGACACAGATACGCAGTATTTT.

This chain links TRBV6-6 with TRBJ2-3, with D unclear. Trimming left V 6 bases short and J 1 base short, with 8 bases between. Germline V gives CDR1 MNHNY, CDR2 SVGAGI (reference sequence). CDR3 length: 13 residues. The CDR3 loop reads CASSTTRTDTQYF. CDR3 coding DNA: TGTGCCAGCAGCACAACCCGCACAGATACGCAGTATTTT.

This clone turned up a few times. J is TRBJ2-5 and V is TRBV7-8; the match to TRBD2 covers 7 bases. J gave up 3 bases and V 5 bases, and 15 bases lay outside the gene matches. Germline CDR1 and CDR2: SGHVS and FQNEAQ. The CDR3 sequence is 17 residues long. The CDR3 DNA sequence: TGTGCCAGCAGCGCTAGAAGAACTAGCGAACGGAAAGAGACCCAGTACTTC. It codes for CASSARRTSERKETQYF.

This clone turned up a few times. The J gene is TRBJ1-1, the V gene TRBV5-4; 7 bases match TRBD1. The germline gives CDR1 SGHNT, CDR2 YYREEE (reference sequence). V shed 0 bases and J 10 bases; nucleotides not matched to a gene: 6. The CDR3 is made up of 13 amino acids. In DNA, the CDR3 is TGTGCCAGCAGCTTGGAGGGGGCTCTTCCAGCTTTCTTT. Residues: CASSLEGALPAFF.

The chain recombines TRBV10-3 with TRBJ2-5; TRBD2 matches 8 bases. V trimming: 5 bases; J trimming: 5 bases; junction bases outside the gene matches: 7. The germline V gene encodes CDR1 ENHRY and CDR2 SYGVKD. The CDR3 consists of 14 residues. The CDR3 loop is CAISRGGAEETQYF. The CDR3 DNA follows: TGTGCCATCAGTCGGGGGGGGGCGGAGGAGACCCAGTACTTC.

V usage is TRBV10-3 and J usage is TRBJ2-1, with a weak D call TRBD2 (6 bases). The ends were cut back, 10 bases at V and 10 bases at J, with 17 bases in the middle. The CDR3 is made up of 12 amino acids. Germline values: CDR1 ENHRY, CDR2 SYGVKD. Written as DNA, the CDR3 is TGTGCCACAAAAGGGGAGGTCGGGGAGCAGTTCTTC. This encodes CATKGEVGEQFF.

The chain has TRBV9 and TRBJ2-7; D is unresolved. Trimming removed 0 bases from V and 4 bases from J, with 8 bases in between. The CDR3 length is 13 residues. CDR1 SGDLS and CDR2 YYNGEE come from the germline V gene. As DNA, the CDR3 is TGTGCCAGCAGCGTAGACCCCAGATACGAGCAGTACTTC. Its translation: CASSVDPRYEQYF. The whole variable domain, filled in from reference TRBV9 and TRBJ2-7, reads DSGVTQTPKHLITATGQRVTLRCSPRSGDLSVYWYQQSLDQGLQFLIQYYNGEERAKGNILERFSAQQFPDLHSELNLSSLELGDSALYFCASSVDPRYEQYFGPGTRLTVT.

This clone was found a few times. The rearrangement joins TRBV7-2 to TRBJ2-5; perhaps TRBD2 as D (6 bases). Germline values: CDR1 SGHTA, CDR2 FQGNSA. With 2 bases removed from V and 0 bases from J, the gap between germline ends came to 13 bases. CDR3 length: 16 residues. In DNA, the CDR3 is TGTGCCAGCAGCTTAACATCAGGGAGGTACCAAGAGACCCAGTACTTC. Its protein product is CASSLTSGRYQETQYF.